This T cell receptor beta chain derives from a study of cytomegalovirus exposure and HLA in healthy donors. Regarding the study as a whole: The listing of about 150 TCR beta chains classed them as cytomegalovirus-associated.

PCR was performed using 60 Vbeta and 13 Jbeta primers. Assay used: immunoSEQ multiplex PCR; TCRdb lists only in-frame clones, some missing. The data contain roughly 100,000 clones, 70% to 85% of them singletons. For this clone: The antigen is undetermined.

Trimming left V 0 bases short and J 2 bases short, with 8 bases between. Germline CDR1 reads LGHNA; CDR2 reads YNFKEQ. CDR3 length: 15 amino acids. The TCR was taken from a man between 45 and 60 years old in good health and CMV-seronegative. The chain recombines TRBV4-2 with TRBJ2-1; D ambiguous. Sequenced: PBMCs. The CDR3 DNA follows: TGTGCCAGCAGCCAAGAGGGCAGAACCTACAATGAGCAGTTCTTC. Amino acids: CASSQEGRTYNEQFF.